The entry below describes one T cell receptor (beta chain). Its binding antigen is unknown. No base quality information exists; no much larger clone differs at one position. Library preparation employed the immunoSEQ multiplex PCR assay. The multiplex PCR relied on a mix of 60 forward primers for TCR Vbeta segments and 13 reverse primers for TCR Jbeta segments. The CDR3 region of rearranged TCR beta genes was amplified from genomic DNA with a multiplex PCR assay. The Illumina HiSeq System was used to sequence the amplified TCR beta libraries as 87-base-pair reads. Per the source publication's procedure: A later analysis counted some 80 million unique TCR beta chains across the roughly 700 repertoires, and about 10 million of these chains were shared by at least two donors. A nearest-neighbor algorithm error-corrected the raw reads and collapsed the reads into unique sequences, merging closely related sequences to remove PCR and sequencing errors. Alignment of CDR3 sequences to IMGT reference sequences was used to assign V, D and J gene segments. For a sequence to be retained, at least a six-nucleotide match to both a V gene segment and a J gene segment was required. A rearrangement was called productive if the CDR3 had no stop codons and remained in frame with V and J, and every other rearrangement was called non-productive. Following IMGT convention, CDR3 was defined as the stretch from the second conserved V-encoded cysteine to the conserved J-encoded phenylalanine. Sequences without an unambiguous match to a single V gene segment were excluded from the earlier analysis of several hundred of the donors. An earlier analysis of over 450 of the donors classified V segments as functional when productive rearrangements were above 56.7% and as segregating when the standard deviation between donors was above 5%. A statistical classification framework was built for diagnosing cytomegalovirus status from the catalog of TCR beta chain sequences. V and J gene assignment, in a later analysis, came from comparing TCR nucleotide sequences with IMGT/GENE-DB human TR gene sequences. In a later analysis, CDR3 sequences and most-parsimonious VDJ recombination scenarios were assigned using the TCRdist pipeline. In a later analysis, each TCR beta chain was defined by its CDR3 amino acid sequence together with its V-gene family, and reads lacking a unique V-gene family were excluded. As a way to deal with suspected cross-contamination and a sequencing artifact, a later analysis dropped under 600 nucleotide sequences that were highly shared and had low generation probability. For each public chain, a later analysis derived a clonal expansion index from normalized ranks of inferred template counts within each repertoire. In a later analysis, generation probabilities were computed using a VDJ recombination model fitted to out-of-frame rearrangements, and the results were checked against IGoR. Hypergeometric tests were used in a later analysis to score TCR-TCR, TCR-HLA and TCR-CMV co-occurrence, with a repertoire-size bias correction applied to the TCR pairs. False discovery rates were estimated in a later analysis by permuting HLA or CMV assignments 20 times. In a later analysis, co-occurring TCRs were grouped with DBSCAN, and TCRdist sequence similarity was added when clustering was performed within HLA-allele-positive subsets. Repertoires with fewer than 30,000 or more than 120,000 public chains, plus five repertoires with anomalous nucleotide sharing, were excluded from co-occurrence clustering. TCRdb holds this immuneACCESS table with in-frame rearrangements only. Some clones are missing; in checked studies, unresolved V genes explain under half, and the rest has no known cause. That table furnishes V, J and clone size, whereas the DNA furnished D and trimming. This sample gives around 130,000 clones in total; more than 80% of them show up just once. 1% of the sample is taken by the ten largest.

This entry belongs to a study of cytomegalovirus exposure and HLA in healthy donors listed by TCRdb under 2017. Background on the whole study: An earlier analysis of fewer than 750 of the donors reported 250 to 350 Gb of sequence data and some 110 million unique TCR beta sequences obtained from some 200 million T cells. An early release covering over 500 HLA-typed donors comprised 250 to 350 gigabases of sequencing data and 65 million to 100 million unique TCR sequences. Of the approximately 400 genotyped donors, approximately 83% fell in the genetic ancestry cluster associated with self-reported Caucasian donors. The study aimed to test whether cataloging public T cell receptors could reveal signatures of past pathogen exposure. Using immunosequencing, the study profiled T cell repertoires from 666 subjects and related those repertoires to cytomegalovirus serostatus. In addition to the first cohort of approximately 650 subjects, a separate validation cohort of approximately 130 different subjects was used. To predict cytomegalovirus infection status, the study brought together high-throughput TCR immunosequencing, statistical association of individual TCRs with disease status, and machine learning. In a later analysis, previously published TCR beta repertoires from 500 to 750 donors were re-analyzed and high-resolution HLA genotyping was added so that TCR occurrence patterns could be studied. The later analysis used no new phenotypic data to find candidate immune exposures, relying instead on TCR beta sequences and their occurrence across donors. To decide whether each TCR beta V gene segment behaved as functional or pseudogenic, an earlier analysis of 587 of the donors relied on high-throughput TCR beta sequencing. Donor age, sex, ethnicity and CMV serostatus were collected together with the repertoire data. In a later genetic analysis, genome-wide SNP genotypes for about 55% of the roughly 670 donors were used, and that subset was treated as a discovery cohort. Every repertoire in the discovery cohort had been generated on one and the same sequencing platform. HLA typing included class I and class II loci at four-digit resolution. The number of donors typed differed by locus, with 629-630 for A, B, C, DRB1 and DQB1, around 500 for DQA1, 600 to 610 for DPA1, and 472 for DPB1. Roughly five DR-DQ haplotypes were handled as single units for association and clustering because linkage in the cohort was strong. On average, roughly 240,000 unique TCR beta nucleotide sequences were sequenced per donor among 398 genotyped donors of the cohort, with roughly 18% of those sequences being non-productive.

The CDR3 spans 14 residues, from the cysteine through the phenylalanine. The DNA shown is the 42-base CDR3, in frame from base 1. Unmatched junction bases come to 11, with V trimmed by 9 bases and J by 6 bases. CDR1 is given as ENHRY and CDR2 as SYGVKD, both from the germline V gene. Overall study results and their limits: The cohort was sequenced for TCR beta chains only, and without alpha or paired-chain data the features that could be detected were limited. Assigning TCR associations to individual alleles was difficult when HLA alleles, especially DR and DQ, strongly co-occurred. Cytomegalovirus status was reported to be diagnosed by the classifier with high specificity and sensitivity in both the original and validation cohorts. A cluster of highly shared sequence variants was judged likely to represent a technical artifact of the sequencing pipeline. An earlier analysis of 587 of the donors showed that most TCR beta V segments appeared in productive rearrangements either about 90% or about 30% of the time, which broadly matched IMGT annotations. In a later analysis, HLA-associated TCR beta chains showed more clonal expansion and lower generation probabilities than non-associated chains that were equally common. Because counts were too low, about 18 rarely observed V segments, including chromosome 9 orphons, were excluded from the earlier analysis of fewer than 650 of the donors. In vitro tests confirmed that a few of the cytomegalovirus-associated TCR beta chains recognize cytomegalovirus antigens. Because HLA typing was unavailable for some donors at each locus, only the typed subset was used in association tests. The authors suggested that the approach could potentially be generalized to other disease states and immunological phenotypes. V-gene and J-gene trimming of TCR beta chains was associated with a missense DCLRE1C variant in a later genetic analysis, and the association was replicated in an independent cohort. CMV serostatus was the only immune exposure information available for the cohort. Most CMV-associated TCR beta chains appeared to be HLA-restricted in a later analysis, and the HLA associations seemed to be driven largely by CMV exposure. Linkage disequilibrium might explain the correlated functional status among segregating V segments, but an unknown experimental factor could not be ruled out. The 87-base-pair reads could not distinguish some IMGT-functional V segments, including TRBV6-2 and TRBV6-3, so those segments were excluded. Roughly uniform sequencing depth across donors was assumed in presence/absence analyses, although this assumption may not hold. While some public TCRs were present in many individuals, most TCR sequences turned up only very rarely across donors. According to a later genetic analysis, donors in an Asian-associated ancestry cluster had fewer N-insertions in productive TCRs than the approximately 650-donor mean. A further reported finding was that TCR beta sequences accurately predicted the HLA-A and HLA-B alleles for most subjects in the first cohort. A later analysis reported that several top co-occurrence clusters appeared linked to parvovirus B19, influenza, CMV and Epstein-Barr virus. In a later analysis, the rate of TCR association differed among HLA loci, with DRB1 alleles having the most associated TCRs and HLA-C alleles having the fewest. The study listed around 160 TCR beta chains as associated with cytomegalovirus. At a false discovery rate of 0.05, a later analysis linked approximately 18,000 TCR beta sequences to specific HLA alleles.

The cohort comprised 550 to 700 healthy bone marrow donors. At the time of sampling, all cohort members were nominally healthy, though unrecorded immune exposures were likely present. The donor was CMV seronegative and was included in the group of about 400 seronegative cohort members. Every donor gave a peripheral blood sample, and the peripheral blood mononuclear cells from that sample were used for TCR beta sequencing. The Qiagen DNeasy Blood Extraction Kit was used to extract genomic DNA from the blood cell samples. The sequenced sample was PBMCs. The rearranged chain carries TRBV10-3 and TRBJ2-3; TRBD2 fits 8 bases in the junction. The receptor's source is a man in his forties in good health and CMV-seronegative. The bases are TGTGCCATATCCGAGGGGCGGGAGGTTGATACGCAGTATTTT. Its protein reads: CAISEGREVDTQYF.